This T cell receptor beta chain appears in the sequencing data of a study of cytomegalovirus exposure and HLA in healthy donors. This table comes from immunoSEQ multiplex PCR, and its TCRdb copy is limited to in-frame clones, with some not included. The data show more than 250,000 clones, 90% seen once. Whole-study results and caveats: Subsequent analysis showed first-cohort TCR clusters tending to co-occur in some 120 validation repertoires. High sensitivity and specificity were reportedly achieved when the classifier diagnosed cytomegalovirus status.

The CDR3 loop spans 14 amino acids. Germline V gene lookup returns CDR1 SEHNR and CDR2 FQNEAQ (reference sequence). J gave up 8 bases and V 4 bases, and 6 bases lay outside the gene matches. A note on this clone: What it binds is unknown.

The rearrangement uses TRBV7-9 and TRBJ2-4; TRBD1 agrees at 9 bases. Sample: PBMCs. This receptor was taken from a woman aged 25 to 39 in good health and CMV-seronegative. CDR3 sequence (DNA): TGTGCCAGCAGCTCTGGACAGGGGTGGGACATTCAGTACTTC. Translation gives CASSSGQGWDIQYF.